This T cell receptor (beta chain) stems from a study of metastatic and nonmetastatic thyroid tumors. Across the whole study: Repertoire comparisons spanned blood and tumor or nodule tissue from malignant and benign thyroid patients.

Per the study methods: Researchers built a distant-metastasis classifier for papillary thyroid cancer that drew on CDR3 differences across clinicopathological groups. TCRdb reanalyzed the PCR reads with MiXCR. These V and J calls are TCRdb output, not the study's own analysis. The sample has about 15,000 clones, roughly 29% seen once. Study-wide points: Benign nodules reportedly had significantly lower TCR beta diversity than malignant thyroid tumors in blood and tumor.

Many counts were recorded for this clone. What it binds is unknown. Each patient came to thyroid surgery without any prior treatment (of any kind). This TCR was recovered from a male donor with papillary thyroid cancer or a benign thyroid nodule (not recorded which). Some clones in this sample may be carry-over from other donors' samples. Sequenced input: tumor tissue.

The DNA of the CDR3 is TGTGCCAGCTCACCACAGGGTTCCGGGGCCAACGTCCTGACTTTC. Residues: CASSPQGSGANVLTF. This chain connects TRBV18 to TRBJ2-6; D unresolved. The CDR3 is 15 residues long. Trimming cost V 1 base and J 4 bases, with 8 bases left between them. Germline values: CDR1 KGHSH, CDR2 LQKENI.